What follows describes a single T cell receptor (beta chain). Its antigen is currently not known. Nothing much larger sits one base from this clone, and base qualities are not available. For the CD8 naive samples, CD45RO-negative cells were positively selected for CCR7, yielding a CD45RA+CCR7+ population from which TemRA cells were excluded. The donors were healthy, HIV-negative adults with no recently reported acute infections or vaccinations. Every donor was a Caucasian adult residing in Nashville, Tennessee, USA. Blood was obtained by leukapheresis, after which PBMCs were separated by Ficoll-Histopaque density gradient centrifugation and cryopreserved in liquid nitrogen vapor phase. Analytical flow cytometry was used to check the purity and quantity of every magnetically sorted T cell population. From each sorted fraction, genomic DNA was isolated and quantified by UV absorbance on a Nanodrop 2000c.

TCR CDR3 regions were amplified from genomic DNA by multiplex PCR using the deep immunoSEQ assay. Genomic DNA extracted from each cell subset was distributed evenly over all wells of several immunoSEQ 96-well plates, and each plate served as one replicate. For sorted subsets, roughly 200 ng of genomic DNA, equivalent to 25,000 to 30,000 T cell genomes, went into each replicate PCR. The purified libraries were quantified using a Qubit 3.0 fluorometer, sized with a Bioanalyzer 2100, and then quantified again using the KAPA Library Quantification kit. Every immunoSEQ 96-well plate was sequenced on a dedicated single-read 150-cycle Illumina NextSeq 550 flow cell. As for the original processing: Because the immunoSEQ output included only junctional sequences and no quality scores, the filtering could not be the same as the filtering used for full-length reads. To assign V/J genes and CDR3, sequences were annotated against IMGT germline references using PyIR, a Python wrapper for IgBLAST v1.9. Reads were filtered out if the reads had weak V/J assignments (E-value above 1e-6), no CDR3, stop codons, out-of-frame junctions, or ambiguous translated residues. A V3J clonotype was defined by an identical inferred V gene, J gene, and CDR3 amino acid sequence. To compute the percentage overlap between repertoires, the number of shared unique clonotypes was divided by the size of the smaller repertoire. Repertoire richness was assessed with RTK rarefaction, the Chao1 estimator, and Recon v2.1 estimates of unobserved clonotypes. Generation probabilities were computed with OLGA for all TCRbeta clonotypes obtained by the gDNA method from a handful of donors. Not all clones reach the TCRdb copy of this immuneACCESS table, which keeps in-frame sequences only. Checked studies attribute under half of the gap to unresolved V genes and leave the rest unexplained. V, J and clone size were drawn from that table, and D and trimming were deduced from the DNA. The sample yields about 2 million clones; about 95% were counted once. The top ten clones comprise roughly 1% of the sample.

V loses 4 bases of germline sequence and J loses 3 bases, and the interval between the two ends is 16 bases. Spanning cysteine to phenylalanine, the CDR3 consists of 15 amino acids. The read is trimmed to its CDR3 DNA, 45 bases read in frame from base 1. CDR1 LGHNA and CDR2 YSLEER are derived from the germline V gene. This sample is drawn from a study of shared clonotypes between healthy human individuals (dated by TCRdb to the early 2020s). Study-level background: The cohort comprised a couple of women and a few men aged 18 to 49 years. For each donor, CD4 naive and CD4 memory were each given three plates, CD8 naive was given two plates, and CD8 memory was given one plate. Blood TCR repertoires of 5 or 6 healthy adults were deeply sequenced to estimate repertoire size and the extent of clonotype sharing between individuals. To increase sequencing depth and limit assay-specific biases, different laboratories used diverse techniques to prepare libraries and sequence TCR repertoires. Per donor, leukapheresis produced somewhere between about 0.9 and 9 billion PBMCs.

General conclusions and limits of the study: Higher generation probabilities were observed for clonotypes shared by all four sorted-subset donors than for non-shared clonotypes. Rarefaction of sorted-subset datasets indicated incomplete sequencing despite the large sequencing depth. Only blood was sampled, and tissue TCR repertoires likely differ from those in blood. The genetic and exposure-history diversity represented was limited by the small number of donors. Pairwise subsampling led to the expectation that sequencing depth would affect the degree of clonotype sharing among donors. Sharing across a few donors was observed for around 4.8% of naive CD4, 3% to 4% of naive CD8, 2.3% of memory CD4, and about 0.4% of memory CD8 clonotypes. Naive subsets generally had larger estimated clonotype richness than memory subsets did.

The sequenced sample consisted of naive CD8+ T cells sorted from blood. Reading the label with the study, this specimen's cell subset or site is: CD45RA+CCR7+. The TCR was taken from a man between 18 and 29 years old in good health. The chain is made from TRBV4-3 and TRBJ2-7, with the D call perhaps TRBD1 or TRBD2, each one matching 5 bases. The nucleotide sequence reads TGCGCCAGCAGCCTCATAGGGGACGGATACTACGAGCAGTACTTC. Its coded protein is CASSLIGDGYYEQYF.